These 12 T cell receptor beta chains originate from one sample sequenced in a study of CD8+ T cells in alopecia areata. RNA was extracted and reverse transcribed into cDNA as the sequencing template. The method was immunoSEQ multiplex PCR; TCRdb's version includes in-frame clones alone and lacks a portion of them. The sample has some 100,000 clones, around two fifths seen once. The source material was CD4+ T cells sorted from blood. These receptors originate from a human donor with alopecia areata.

This clone came up many times. J is TRBJ2-1 and V is TRBV9; D not certain. Germline lookup yields CDR1 SGDLS and CDR2 YYNGEE. There are 15 residues in the CDR3. V was trimmed by 4 bases and J by 2 bases, leaving 13 bases between them. CDR3 nucleotide sequence: TGTGCCAGCAGCTTCGGGCCAAAGGCCTACAATGAGCAGTTCTTC. Encoded protein: CASSFGPKAYNEQFF. Combining the CDR3 with reference TRBV9 and TRBJ2-1 gives the whole variable domain DSGVTQTPKHLITATGQRVTLRCSPRSGDLSVYWYQQSLDQGLQFLIQYYNGEERAKGNILERFSAQQFPDLHSELNLSSLELGDSALYFCASSFGPKAYNEQFFGPGTRLTVL.

V gene TRBV2 combines with J gene TRBJ2-2; D is perhaps TRBD2 (6 bases). Trimming stripped 4 bases from V and 3 bases from J, with 18 bases between. Germline CDR1 reads SNHLY; CDR2 reads FYNNEI. The CDR3 runs to 17 residues. The CDR3 spells CASSGHRLERDTGELFF. The CDR3 nucleotides are TGTGCCAGCAGTGGCCACCGACTAGAGCGGGACACCGGGGAGCTGTTTTTT.

This clone was observed a single time. The genes are TRBV27 and TRBJ2-1; 10 nucleotides agree with TRBD1. CDR1 and CDR2 (germline): MNHEY, SMNVEV (reference sequence). This CDR3 has 15 residues. V trimming: 5 bases; J trimming: 4 bases; junction bases outside the gene matches: 5. DNA of the CDR3: TGTGCCAGCAGTCACTGGGGACAGGGGTACAATGAGCAGTTCTTC. Protein sequence: CASSHWGQGYNEQFF.

This clone was found a few times. The chain carries TRBV29-1 and TRBJ1-1; tentative D call: TRBD1 (6 bases). The CDR3 runs 13 residues. The germline V and J ends were trimmed by 7 bases and 0 bases, with 12 bases remaining between them. Germline V lookup: CDR1 SQVTM, CDR2 ANQGSEA. The CDR3 DNA is TGCAGCGCAACCGGGACAATGAACACTGAAGCTTTCTTT. This codes for CSATGTMNTEAFF.

The table lists this clone with a few counts. The rearrangement links TRBV27 to TRBJ1-2; D is perhaps TRBD1 (5 bases). This CDR3 spans 13 amino acids. V was shortened by 3 bases and J by 4 bases, with 9 bases between the two germline ends. The germline V gene encodes CDR1 MNHEY and CDR2 SMNVEV (reference sequence). In DNA form, the CDR3 reads TGTGCCAGCAGTTTTGCAGGGACCTATGGCTACACCTTC. Translated, it gives CASSFAGTYGYTF.

This clone was observed a single time. This chain joins TRBV30 and TRBJ2-3, with D tentatively TRBD2 (6 bases). Between the trimmed V and J ends, which lost 6 bases and 6 bases, there was a span of 22 bases. Germline V gene data show CDR1 as GTSNPN and CDR2 as SVGIG (reference sequence). The CDR3 is 15 amino acids. The CDR3 DNA reads as TGTGCCTGTCCCCTGGGACTCATAAAAGGGGATACGCAGTATTTT. Translated: CACPLGLIKGDTQYF.

The chain is built from TRBV23-1 and TRBJ1-5; D ambiguous. TRBV23-1 counts as an open reading frame of uncertain function. V was pared by 0 bases and J by 0 bases, with 15 bases between. There are 18 residues in the CDR3. CDR3 sequence reads: CASSQSNRIVDSNQPQHF. The CDR3 nucleotides are TGCGCCAGCAGTCAATCGAATAGGATTGTGGATAGCAATCAGCCCCAGCATTTT.

In this sample, this clone turned up once. The J gene is TRBJ1-5, the V gene TRBV2, with 7 bases fitting TRBD1. CDR3 length: 16 residues. CDR1 is SNHLY, CDR2 FYNNEI, per germline. After removal of 8 bases from V and 4 bases from J, the junction contained 14 bases not matched to a gene. The chain's CDR3 is CASRPRDRIRNQPQHF. As DNA, the CDR3 is TGTGCCAGCCGCCCCCGGGACAGAATTCGAAATCAGCCCCAGCATTTT. Filled out from reference TRBV2 and TRBJ1-5, the complete variable domain reads EPEVTQTPSHQVTQMGQEVILRCVPISNHLYFYWYRQILGQKVEFLVSFYNNEISEKSEIFDDQFSVERPDGSNFTLKIRSTKLEDSAMYFCASRPRDRIRNQPQHFGDGTRLSIL.

The rearrangement uses TRBV7-8 and TRBJ2-7; 9 bases line up with TRBD1. V was pared by 5 bases and J by 3 bases, with 8 bases of the junction left unmatched. The CDR3 consists of 15 residues. Germline CDR1 SGHVS, CDR2 FQNEAQ. CDR3 in amino acids: CASSVTGTGFYEQYF. The CDR3 DNA is TGTGCCAGCAGCGTGACCGGGACAGGGTTCTACGAGCAGTACTTC.

This clone was found a few times. The rearrangement links TRBV29-1 to TRBJ2-3; TRBD1 might be the D (6 bases). Germline V gene data show CDR1 as SQVTM and CDR2 as ANQGSEA. The CDR3 totals 15 residues. V lost 1 base, J lost 2 bases, and 13 bases lay in between. DNA for the CDR3: TGCAGCGTTGAAGCCCCCAGGGGCCTCACAGATACGCAGTATTTT. Its translation: CSVEAPRGLTDTQYF.

This clone was seen a handful of times. This chain uses TRBV29-1 with TRBJ2-1; TRBD1 is a possible D gene (6 bases). Per the germline V gene, CDR1 is SQVTM and CDR2 is ANQGSEA. With 1 base removed from V and 3 bases from J, the gap between germline ends came to 16 bases. This CDR3 contains 16 residues. CDR3 protein: CSVEGGRADSYNEQFF. Here the CDR3 DNA reads TGCAGCGTTGAAGGGGGAAGGGCGGACAGCTACAATGAGCAGTTCTTC.

V usage is TRBV5-1 and J usage is TRBJ2-7; D is unresolved. Germline CDR1 is SGHRS and CDR2 is YFSETQ. V lost 4 bases, J lost 2 bases, and 7 bases lay in between. The CDR3 sequence is 12 residues long. The CDR3: CASSRVPYEQYF. CDR3 coding DNA: TGCGCCAGCAGCAGGGTTCCCTACGAGCAGTACTTC. The entire variable domain, with the rest obtained from reference TRBV5-1 and TRBJ2-7, is as follows: KAGVTQTPRYLIKTRGQQVTLSCSPISGHRSVSWYQQTPGQGLQFLFEYFSETQRNKGNFPGRFSGRQFSNSRSEMNVSTLELGDSALYLCASSRVPYEQYFGPGTRLTVT.